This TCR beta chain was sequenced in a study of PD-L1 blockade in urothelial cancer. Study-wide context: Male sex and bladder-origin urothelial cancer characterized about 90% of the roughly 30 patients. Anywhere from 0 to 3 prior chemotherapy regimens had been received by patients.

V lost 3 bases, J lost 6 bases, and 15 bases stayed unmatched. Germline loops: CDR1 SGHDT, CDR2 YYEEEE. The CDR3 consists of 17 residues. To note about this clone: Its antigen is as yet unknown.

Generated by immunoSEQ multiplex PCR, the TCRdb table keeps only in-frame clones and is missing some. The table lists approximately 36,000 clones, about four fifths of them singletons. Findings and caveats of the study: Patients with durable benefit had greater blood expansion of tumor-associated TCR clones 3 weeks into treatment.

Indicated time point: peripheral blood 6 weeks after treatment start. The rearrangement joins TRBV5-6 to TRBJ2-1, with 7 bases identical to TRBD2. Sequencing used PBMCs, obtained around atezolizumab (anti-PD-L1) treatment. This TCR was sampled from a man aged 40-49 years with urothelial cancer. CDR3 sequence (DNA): TGTGCCAGCAGCTCGTTTAATAAGCGGGACCGGAGCAATGAGCAGTTCTTC. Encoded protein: CASSSFNKRDRSNEQFF.